The rows below give T cell receptor beta chains drawn from one sample of a study of T cells in Graves' hyperthyroidism and ophthalmopathy. TCRdb ran MiXCR on the multiplex PCR reads and lists one entry per CDR3 protein. The sample consists of approximately 600,000 distinct CDR3 sequences, roughly 15% of them appearing once. Sequenced material: blood. Receptors were obtained from a woman aged 40-49 years with Graves' ophthalmopathy. Each CDR3 is given with its conserved first and last residue. Each record gives: V gene, clone size, J gene, D gene, CDR3 DNA, CDR3 protein. A D gene is named only where the DNA matches it firmly. Not every row has a clone size; where given, it reads once, few, many or a size class.

>TRBV5-4|many|TRBJ1-5|TRBD1
TGTGCCAGCAGCTACCAGCTTGGACAGGGTGGCAATCAGCCCCAGCATTTT
CASSYQLGQGGNQPQHF
>TRBV28|many|TRBJ2-7|.
TGTGCCGGAACCACAGGACCCGAACTTGACGAGCAGTACTTC
CAGTTGPELDEQYF
>TRBV20-1|many|TRBJ1-2|.
TGCAGTGCTATATACAGGGCGCAGGGAGATGGCTACACCTTC
CSAIYRAQGDGYTF
>TRBV12-3/TRBV12-4|many|TRBJ1-1|.
TGTGCCAGCACCCCTTACATGAACACTGAAGCTTTCTTT
CASTPYMNTEAFF
>TRBV7-2|.|TRBJ1-3|.
TGTGCCAGCAGCTTAAGCTCATCTGGAAACACCATATATTTT
CASSLSSSGNTIYF
>TRBV30|.|TRBJ1-2|TRBD1
TGTGCCTGGAGTGTACGGGGGACAGGGCGATATGGCTACACCTTC
CAWSVRGTGRYGYTF
>TRBV14|.|TRBJ1-6|.
TGTGCCAGCACTGAACAGGTTAATTCACCCCTCCACTTT
CASTEQVNSPLHF
>TRBV28|.|TRBJ1-1|.
TGTGCCAGCAGTTTGTGGGGGGGCGAGGTTGAAGCTTTCTTT
CASSLWGGEVEAFF
>TRBV28|.|TRBJ2-4|TRBD1
TGTGCCAGCACCACAGGGGTTGTGAACATTCAGTACTTC
CASTTGVVNIQYF
>TRBV6-1|many|TRBJ2-2|TRBD1
TGTGCCAGCAGGGCAGGGGGCTACACCGGGGAGCTGTTTTTT
CASRAGGYTGELFF
>TRBV15|many|TRBJ2-4|.
TGTGCCACCAGCAGAGATTGGGCACAGGGAAAAAACATTCAGTACTTC
CATSRDWAQGKNIQYF
>TRBV5-1|.|TRBJ1-1|TRBD1
TGCGCCAGCAGCAGGACAGGGGGCGATACGAACACTGAAGCTTTCTTT
CASSRTGGDTNTEAFF
>TRBV7-9|many|TRBJ2-7|.
TGTGCCAGCAGCCCCGGTAATACCTACGAGCAGTACTTC
CASSPGNTYEQYF
>TRBV5-1|many|TRBJ1-2|.
TGCGCCAGCAGCTTGGTCCGGAACTATGGCTACACCTTC
CASSLVRNYGYTF
>TRBV29-1|many|TRBJ1-1|TRBD1
TGCAGCGCTACCCCGGGGACAGGGGACACTGAAGCTTTCTTT
CSATPGTGDTEAFF
>TRBV18|many|TRBJ2-5|.
TGTGCCAGCTCACCACCGGAGCTTCGGGAGACCCAGTACTTC
CASSPPELRETQYF
>TRBV11-2|.|TRBJ1-1|.
TGTGCCAGCAGCTTAGATCCCTCAGCAAACACTGAAGCTTTCTTT
CASSLDPSANTEAFF
>TRBV6-2/TRBV6-3|many|TRBJ2-5|TRBD1
TGTGCCAGCAGTTGGACAGGGGAGACCCAGTACTTC
CASSWTGETQYF
>TRBV28|many|TRBJ2-7|.
TGTGCCAGCAGGACCAGCTCCTACGAGCAGTACTTC
CASRTSSYEQYF
>TRBV28|many|TRBJ1-5|.
TGTGCCAGCGGGCGAGGGGAAGCCAATCAGCCCCAGCATTTT
CASGRGEANQPQHF
>TRBV7-2|many|TRBJ2-5|TRBD2
TGTGCCAGCACCCGGCTAGCGGGCTTTCAAGAGACCCAGTACTTC
CASTRLAGFQETQYF
>TRBV11-2|many|TRBJ1-1|.
TGTGCCAGCAGCCCGCCACCCAGGCTACTGGTGAACACTGAAGCTTTCTTT
CASSPPPRLLVNTEAFF
>TRBV6-2/TRBV6-3|many|TRBJ2-4|TRBD2
TGTGCCACCCTCGGGACTAGCGGGAGAAACATTCAGTACTTC
CATLGTSGRNIQYF
>TRBV2|.|TRBJ2-2|.
TGTGCCAGCAGTGAACGTAGGAACACCGGGGAGCTGTTTTTT
CASSERRNTGELFF
>TRBV7-3|many|TRBJ2-5|.
TGTGCCAGCAGCTCCAGCCTAGGGGAGACCCAGTACTTC
CASSSSLGETQYF
>TRBV19|many|TRBJ1-2|TRBD1
TGTGCCAGTAGGACGCGGGGGGACAGGGTCGCCTATGGCTACACCTTC
CASRTRGDRVAYGYTF
>TRBV19|many|TRBJ1-1|.
TGTGCCAGTAGTATAGCTAACAGGATAGGCTTCGCTGAAGCTTTCTTT
CASSIANRIGFAEAFF
>TRBV6-2/TRBV6-3|few|TRBJ1-1|TRBD1
TGTGCCAGCAGTGGGACAGTTATGGAAGCTTTCTTT
CASSGTVMEAFF
>TRBV2|many|TRBJ2-7|TRBD1
TGTGCCAGCAGTGAATCTGGGCAGGGGGTCTACGAGCAGTACTTC
CASSESGQGVYEQYF
>TRBV20-1|many|TRBJ1-1|.
TGCAGTGCGAGCAGGGGTATGAACACTGAAGCTTTCTTT
CSASRGMNTEAFF
>TRBV7-2|.|TRBJ2-2|.
TGTGCCAGCAGCTCATGGTCGAACACCGGGGAGCTGTTTTTT
CASSSWSNTGELFF
>TRBV30|few|TRBJ2-4|.
TGTGCCTGGAGAAATCGACAGGCCCTAGCCAAAAACATTCAGTACTTC
CAWRNRQALAKNIQYF
>TRBV6-2/TRBV6-3|many|TRBJ2-2|TRBD1
TGTGCCAGCAGGGAATTACAGGGGGCGAACACCGGGGAGCTGTTTTTT
CASRELQGANTGELFF
>TRBV28|many|TRBJ1-2|TRBD1
TGTGCCAGCAGTCCCGGGACAGGGACTTATGGCTACACCTTC
CASSPGTGTYGYTF
>TRBV12-3/TRBV12-4|many|TRBJ1-5|.
TGTGCCAGCAGTGCCCAGGATAGCAATCAGCCCCAGCATTTT
CASSAQDSNQPQHF
>TRBV11-1|.|TRBJ1-1|.
TGTGCCAGCAGCTCCCCTTCGCTATCGAAGAACACTGAAGCTTTCTTT
CASSSPSLSKNTEAFF
>TRBV28|many|TRBJ2-7|TRBD2
TGTGCCAGCAGCCTACGGGGACTAGCGTGGGCCTACGAGCAGTACTTC
CASSLRGLAWAYEQYF
>TRBV4-1|.|TRBJ1-2|.
TGCGCCAGCAGCCCGGAGGGGTACTATGGCTACACCTTC
CASSPEGYYGYTF
>TRBV5-1|few|TRBJ2-5|TRBD2
TGCGCCAGCGCTGACGGCGGGAGGGTTAGAGAGACCCAGTACTTC
CASADGGRVRETQYF
>TRBV3-1|.|TRBJ2-3|TRBD1
TGTGCCAGCAGCCCAACATACAGGGGCGATACGCAGTATTTT
CASSPTYRGDTQYF
>TRBV11-3|few|TRBJ2-7|.
TGTGCCAGCAGCTTCCCTGGGGCCCGATCCCAACTCGATTTATACGAGCAGTACTTC
CASSFPGARSQLDLYEQYF
>TRBV6-1|few|TRBJ1-2|.
TGTGCCAGCAGTCAGGGTATGAGTGGCTACACCTTC
CASSQGMSGYTF
>TRBV5-1|many|TRBJ2-7|.
TGCGCCAGCAGCTTGGATCCGGGGGAGACTAGGTACGAGCAGTACTTC
CASSLDPGETRYEQYF
>TRBV5-1|.|TRBJ2-1|.
TGCGCCAGCAGCTTGGTTTCGCGTAATGAGCGGCAGTTCTTC
CASSLVSRNERQFF
>TRBV6-1|.|TRBJ2-7|.
TGTGCCAGCTTGGGGGCTGTAGCCTACGAGCAGTACTTC
CASLGAVAYEQYF
>TRBV12-3/TRBV12-4|many|TRBJ2-7|.
TGTGCCAGCAGTTTAACCTTAGCAGCCTACGAGCAGTACTTC
CASSLTLAAYEQYF
>TRBV15|many|TRBJ1-5|.
TGTGCCACCTCGGCGGGAGATCAGCCCCAGCATTTT
CATSAGDQPQHF
>TRBV6-2/TRBV6-3|many|TRBJ1-2|.
TGTGCCAGCAGTTACCTGCAGGGAGGAGGCTACACCTTC
CASSYLQGGGYTF
>TRBV7-2|.|TRBJ2-4|TRBD2
TGTGCCAGCAGCTTAAGCGCGGGAGGGGCGGCCAAAAACATTCAGTACTTC
CASSLSAGGAAKNIQYF
>TRBV19|many|TRBJ1-5|.
TGTGCCAGTAGTATTGGAGCATATAGCAATCAGCCCCAGCATTTT
CASSIGAYSNQPQHF